This TCR beta chain originates from a study of identifying expanded T cells in peripheral blood. The CDR3 is made up of 14 amino acids. In germline, CDR1 is SGHTA, CDR2 FQGNSA. With V trimmed by 6 bases and J by 5 bases, 9 bases remained unmatched. The assay was immunoSEQ multiplex PCR, and TCRdb's table has in-frame clones only and misses some. The table has about 58,000 clones, about 83% seen once; the top ten hold about 15%. This clone was seen once. Sequencing was carried out using blood. The chain employs TRBV7-2 and TRBJ2-5; 7 nucleotides align to TRBD2. This TCR was recovered from a person aged 18 to 70 in good health. CDR3 sequence: CASSLERGSETQYF. The CDR3 DNA is TGTGCCAGCAGTCTTGAGCGGGGTTCGGAGACCCAGTACTTC.